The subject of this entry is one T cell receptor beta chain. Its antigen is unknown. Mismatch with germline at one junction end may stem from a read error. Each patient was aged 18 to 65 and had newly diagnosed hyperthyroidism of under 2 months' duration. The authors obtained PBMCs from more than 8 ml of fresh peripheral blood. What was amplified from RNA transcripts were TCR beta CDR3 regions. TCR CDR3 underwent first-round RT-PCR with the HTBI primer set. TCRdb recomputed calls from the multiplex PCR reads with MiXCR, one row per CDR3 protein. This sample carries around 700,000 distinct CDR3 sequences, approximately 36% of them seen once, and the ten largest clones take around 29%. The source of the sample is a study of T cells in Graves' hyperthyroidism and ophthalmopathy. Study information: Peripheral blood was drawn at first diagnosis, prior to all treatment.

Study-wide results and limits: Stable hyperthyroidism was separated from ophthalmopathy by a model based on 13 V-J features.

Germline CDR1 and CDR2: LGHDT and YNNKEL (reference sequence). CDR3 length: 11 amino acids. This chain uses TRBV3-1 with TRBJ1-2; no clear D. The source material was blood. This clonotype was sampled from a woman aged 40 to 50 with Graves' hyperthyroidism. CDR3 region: CANSHTDGYTF. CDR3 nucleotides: TGTGCCAACAGCCACACCGATGGCTACACCTTC. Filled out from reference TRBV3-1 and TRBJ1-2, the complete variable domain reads DTAVSQTPKYLVTQMGNDKSIKCEQNLGHDTMYWYKQDSKKFLKIMFSYNNKELIINETVPNRFSPKSPDKAHLNLHINSLELGDSAVYFCANSHTDGYTFGSGTRLTVV.